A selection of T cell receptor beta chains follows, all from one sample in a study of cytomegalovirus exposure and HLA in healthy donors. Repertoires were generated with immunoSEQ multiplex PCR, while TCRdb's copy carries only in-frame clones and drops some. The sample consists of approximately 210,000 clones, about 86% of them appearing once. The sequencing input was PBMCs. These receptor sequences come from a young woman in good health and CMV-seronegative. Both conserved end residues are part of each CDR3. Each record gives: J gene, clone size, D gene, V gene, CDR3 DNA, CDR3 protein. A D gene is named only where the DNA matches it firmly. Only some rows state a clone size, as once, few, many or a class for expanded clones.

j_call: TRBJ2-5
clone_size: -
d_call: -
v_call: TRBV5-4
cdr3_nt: TGTGCCAGCAGCTCCCCGACTCAAGAGACCCAGTACTTC
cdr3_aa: CASSSPTQETQYF

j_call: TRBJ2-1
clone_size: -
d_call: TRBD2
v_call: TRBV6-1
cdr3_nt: TGTGCCAGCAGTGAAACTAGCGGAGGTTACAATGAGCAGTTCTTC
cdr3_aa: CASSETSGGYNEQFF

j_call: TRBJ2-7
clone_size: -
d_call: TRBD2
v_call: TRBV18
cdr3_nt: TGTGCCAGCTCACTCGCTCCGGGGGGCTCCTACGAGCAGTACTTC
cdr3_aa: CASSLAPGGSYEQYF

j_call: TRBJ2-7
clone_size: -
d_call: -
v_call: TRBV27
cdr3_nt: TGTGCCAGCAGTTTAGTGAGGGGGTACGAGCAGTACTTC
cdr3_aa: CASSLVRGYEQYF

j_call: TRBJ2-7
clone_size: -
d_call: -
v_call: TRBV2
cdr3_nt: TGTGCCAGCAGTGGGGGACTGGGCTACGAGCAGTACTTC
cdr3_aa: CASSGGLGYEQYF

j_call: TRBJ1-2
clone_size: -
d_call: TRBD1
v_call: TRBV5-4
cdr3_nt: TGTGCCAGCAGCTTGGCCTTGGGACAGGGGGTTTTGAAAGGCTACACCTTC
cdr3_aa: CASSLALGQGVLKGYTF

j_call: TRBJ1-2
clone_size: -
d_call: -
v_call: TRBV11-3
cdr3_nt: TGTGCCAGCAGTCCAGCCCTAAGGGGCTATGGCTACACCTTC
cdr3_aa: CASSPALRGYGYTF

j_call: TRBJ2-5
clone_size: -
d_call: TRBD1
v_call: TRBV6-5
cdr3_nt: TGTGCCAGCAGTTCTGGGACAGGTCAAGCGGAGACCCAGTACTTC
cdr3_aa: CASSSGTGQAETQYF

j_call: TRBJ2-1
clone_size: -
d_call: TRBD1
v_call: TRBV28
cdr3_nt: TGTGCCAGCAGTTTAGGGACAGGGTATTATAATGAGCAGTTCTTC
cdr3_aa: CASSLGTGYYNEQFF

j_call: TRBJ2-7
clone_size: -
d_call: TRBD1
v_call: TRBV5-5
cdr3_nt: TGTGCCAGCAGCTTTGAATGGACAGGGTCCTCCGAGCAGTACTTC
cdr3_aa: CASSFEWTGSSEQYF

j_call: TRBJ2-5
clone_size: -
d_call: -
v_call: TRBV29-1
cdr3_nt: TGCAGCGTTGAAAAAGGGGAAAGGTACCAAGAGACCCAGTACTTC
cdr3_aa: CSVEKGERYQETQYF

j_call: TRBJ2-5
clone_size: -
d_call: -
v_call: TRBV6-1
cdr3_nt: TGTGCCAGCAGCTTAATCGGGGCCGACAGGGAGACCCAGTACTTC
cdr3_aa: CASSLIGADRETQYF

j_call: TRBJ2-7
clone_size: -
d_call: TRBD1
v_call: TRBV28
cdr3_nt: TGTGCCAGCAGTCCGGATCAGGGGGCACACGAGCAGTACTTC
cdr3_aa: CASSPDQGAHEQYF

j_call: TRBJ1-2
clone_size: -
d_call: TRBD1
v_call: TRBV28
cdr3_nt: TGTGCCAGCAGTACCGGGACAGACTTTTTTGGCTACACCTTC
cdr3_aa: CASSTGTDFFGYTF

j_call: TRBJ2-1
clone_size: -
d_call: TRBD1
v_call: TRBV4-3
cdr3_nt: TGCGCCAGCAGCCTGGGGACGGCAGGGGGCGATGAGCAGTTCTTC
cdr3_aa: CASSLGTAGGDEQFF

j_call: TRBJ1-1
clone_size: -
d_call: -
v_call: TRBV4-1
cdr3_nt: TGCGCCAGCAGCCAAGCGGTACAGGATACCACTGAAGCTTTCTTT
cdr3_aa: CASSQAVQDTTEAFF

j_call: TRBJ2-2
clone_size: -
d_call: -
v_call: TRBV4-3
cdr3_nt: TGCGCCAGCAGCCAAGTCGTTGGGGGCGCCGGGGAGCTGTTTTTT
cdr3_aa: CASSQVVGGAGELFF

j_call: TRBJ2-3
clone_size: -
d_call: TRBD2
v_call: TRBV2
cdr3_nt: TGTGCCAGCAGCATTAGCGGGAGGGGGAGAGATACGCAGTATTTT
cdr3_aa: CASSISGRGRDTQYF

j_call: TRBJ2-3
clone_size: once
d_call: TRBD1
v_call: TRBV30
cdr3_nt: TGTGCCTGGAGTGGCACAGGGGGCGCAGGAACAGATACGCAGTATTTT
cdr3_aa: CAWSGTGGAGTDTQYF

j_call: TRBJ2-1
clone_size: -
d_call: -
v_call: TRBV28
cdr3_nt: TGTGCCAGCAGTCACCGACTCGACAATGAGCAGTTCTTC
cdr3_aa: CASSHRLDNEQFF

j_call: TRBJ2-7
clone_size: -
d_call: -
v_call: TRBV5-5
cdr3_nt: TGTGCCAGCAGCCTCGGGTACGAGCAGTACTTC
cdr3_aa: CASSLGYEQYF

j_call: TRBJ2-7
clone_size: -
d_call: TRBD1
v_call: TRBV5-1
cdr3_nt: TGCGCCAGCAGCTTGGCCGGGACAGGCGCGGGGGAGCAGTACTTC
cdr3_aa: CASSLAGTGAGEQYF

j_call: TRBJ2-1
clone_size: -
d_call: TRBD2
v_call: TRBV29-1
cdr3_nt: TGCAGCGCAGGACTAGCGGGATATTACAATGAGCAGTTCTTC
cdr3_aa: CSAGLAGYYNEQFF

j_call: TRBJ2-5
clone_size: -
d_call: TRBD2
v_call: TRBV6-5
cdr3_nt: TGTGCCAGCAGTTACTCGCGGGGGGGGCGCGGGGAGACCCAGTACTTC
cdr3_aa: CASSYSRGGRGETQYF

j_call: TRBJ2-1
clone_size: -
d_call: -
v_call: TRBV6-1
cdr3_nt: TGTGCCAGCAGTGACGAGTTAAGGGGATACAATGAGCAGTTCTTC
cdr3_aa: CASSDELRGYNEQFF

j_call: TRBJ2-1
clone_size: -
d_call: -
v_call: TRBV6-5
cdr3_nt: TGTGCCAGCAGTTGGAGGGAGGGGGATGAGCAGTTCTTC
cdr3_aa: CASSWREGDEQFF

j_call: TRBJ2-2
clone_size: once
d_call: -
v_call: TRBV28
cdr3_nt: TGTGCCAGCAGGCCCTCCGGAGGGACCGGGGAGCTGTTTTTT
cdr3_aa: CASRPSGGTGELFF

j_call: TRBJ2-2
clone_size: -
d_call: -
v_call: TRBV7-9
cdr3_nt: TGTGCCAGCAGCTTAACCGGTACCACCGGGGAGCTGTTTTTT
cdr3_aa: CASSLTGTTGELFF